The text below deals with one T cell receptor beta chain. The antigen this receptor binds is unknown. The sample holds no much larger clone one base away, and base qualities are not on file. The record originates from a study of T cell repertoires and HLA-DP antigens (dated 2018 in TCRdb). The study in broad terms: The study used an in vitro model of CD4+ T cell alloreactivity in which transduced HeLa cells presented allogeneic HLA-DP. Compared with self, one alloantigen differed at one amino acid in the peptide-binding groove and the other differed at ten, modelling structurally similar versus dissimilar alloantigens. Of the three donors, two were male and one was female, with ages ranging from the 18-to-29 band to the 60-to-69 band. On average, around 220 ng of DNA went in for sorted CD137+CD4+ samples, versus 1,000 to 1,500 ng for pre-culture CD4+ samples. The research as a whole found: Naive and memory CD4+ repertoires were not analysed separately. Clonality of sorted CD137+ cells was similar against both alloantigens (approximately 0.39) and much higher than in pre-culture samples (about 0.04). Average cumulative frequency of clones undetected before culture was approximately 35% against one allele and around 51% against the other. The study was limited by having only three donors, by relying on a non-physiological HeLa antigen-presenting system, and by using total CD4+ responder cells.

V drops 10 bases and J drops 0 bases, leaving 12 bases in between. The germline V gene gives CDR1 as MDHEN and CDR2 as SYDVKM. Taken from cysteine to phenylalanine, the CDR3 has 14 residues. Just the 42-base CDR3 DNA is kept, in frame starting at base 1. The immunoSEQ multiplex PCR, with forward primers for 54 TRBV segments and reverse primers for 13 TRBJ segments, was used to amplify TCRB CDR3 regions. For pre-culture CD4+ samples, sequencing was done at deep resolution with a target of 150,000 to 200,000 T cell genomes. Sequencing of the amplicons on an Illumina HiSeq System generated 87 bp reads spanning the CDR3. The source study handled its data this way. Reads were corrected for PCR and sequencing errors, and CDR3 regions were defined by alignment to IMGT reference sequences. Synthetic template pools were used to estimate the numbers of templates and unique rearrangements. Clonality was computed as 1 minus Pielou's evenness. The Daley-Smith estimator was used to estimate richness. Morisita's index was used to measure repertoire overlap. Clones present in cultured samples but not detected in the pre-culture repertoire of the same donor were defined as low-abundance clones. Not all clones reach the TCRdb copy of this immuneACCESS table, which keeps in-frame sequences only. Checked studies attribute under half of the gap to unresolved V genes and leave the rest unexplained. V and J calls and clone size are given by that table; D and trimming were obtained from the DNA. This sample lists almost 90,000 clones; approximately 86% were detected once. The ten largest clones capture about 1.7% of the sample.

Magnetic bead negative selection was used to isolate untouched CD4+ T cells from Ficoll-separated PBMC, with an average purity of approximately 98%. Magnetic beads were used to isolate untouched CD4+ T cells from Ficoll-separated PBMC, giving roughly 98% purity with negligible CD8+ contamination. Peripheral blood mononuclear cells were supplied by the buffy coats of a few healthy blood donors, who served as the study donors. All three donors were CMV seronegative. The DNeasy Blood & Tissue Kit was used to extract genomic DNA. Genomic DNA from sorted CD137+CD4+ cells and from pre-culture CD4+ baseline samples of each subject was subjected to TCRB sequencing.

The chain employs TRBV28 and TRBJ1-4, and perhaps TRBD1 as D gene, on 5 matching bases. This TCR derives from a man aged 45-65 years in good health and CMV-seronegative. The sequencing input was CD4+ T cells from PBMCs. The nucleotide sequence reads as follows: TGTGCCATCCTGGGGGGAGCAACTAATGAAAAACTGTTTTTT. Translation gives CAILGGATNEKLFF.